The clone carrying this T cell receptor (beta chain) was seen many times. The CDR3 totals 13 residues. With 6 bases removed from V and 3 bases from J, the gap between germline ends came to 13 bases. CDR1 SGHNT and CDR2 YYREEE come from the germline V gene (reference sequence). Here immunoSEQ multiplex PCR was the method, and the copy in TCRdb shows in-frame clones only, minus some. The sample comprises about 180,000 clones, approximately 83% of which are singletons, and around 3.3% rests with the top ten. This sample is drawn from a study of blood T cell repertoires in COVID-19. Sequencing was done on a sample of peripheral blood. The chain recombines TRBV5-4 with TRBJ2-7; a possible D gene is TRBD2 (5 bases). The TCR was taken from a man in his sixties with acute or convalescent COVID-19. The CDR3 here is CASTRYGLYEQYF. The CDR3 DNA reads TGTGCCAGCACGCGGTACGGACTCTACGAGCAGTACTTC.